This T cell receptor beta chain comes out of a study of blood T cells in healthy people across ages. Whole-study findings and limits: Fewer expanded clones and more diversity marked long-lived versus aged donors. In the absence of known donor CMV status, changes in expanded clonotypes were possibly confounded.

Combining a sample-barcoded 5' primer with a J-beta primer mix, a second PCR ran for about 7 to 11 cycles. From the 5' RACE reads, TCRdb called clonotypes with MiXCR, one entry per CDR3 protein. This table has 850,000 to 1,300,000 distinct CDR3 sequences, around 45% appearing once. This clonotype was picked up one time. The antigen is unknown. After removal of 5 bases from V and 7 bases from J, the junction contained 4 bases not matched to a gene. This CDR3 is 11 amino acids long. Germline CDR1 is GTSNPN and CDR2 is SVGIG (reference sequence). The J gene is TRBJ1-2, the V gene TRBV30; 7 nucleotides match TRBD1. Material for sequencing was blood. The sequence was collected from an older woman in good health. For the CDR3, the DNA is TGTGCCTGGCGGGACAGCTTTGGCTACACCTTC. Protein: CAWRDSFGYTF. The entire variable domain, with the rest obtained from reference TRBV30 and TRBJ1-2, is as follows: SQTIHQWPATLVQPVGSPLSLECTVEGTSNPNLYWYRQAAGRGLQLLFYSVGIGQISSEVPQNLSASRPQDRQFILSSKKLLLSDSGFYLCAWRDSFGYTFGSGTRLTVV.